Below, 21 T cell receptor beta chains from the same sample are listed, as sequenced in a study of blood T cell repertoires in COVID-19. Profiling relied on immunoSEQ multiplex PCR, and the TCRdb table lists in-frame clones only, not all of them. The table includes 280,000 or so clones, 90% detected once. The sequencing sample was made of PBMCs or T cells enriched from blood (not recorded which). The source of these receptors is a woman aged 18-30 years with acute COVID-19.

This rearrangement joins TRBV19 to TRBJ2-1, with 10 bases identical to TRBD1. Germline values: CDR1 LNHDA, CDR2 SQIVND (reference sequence). After removal of 3 bases from V and 7 bases from J, the junction contained 9 bases not matched to a gene. The CDR3 totals 16 residues. CDR3 DNA sequence: TGTGCCAGTAGTATGGGAGGACAGGGGGGTTCAAATGAGCAGTTCTTC. It specifies CASSMGGQGGSNEQFF.

The chain recombines TRBV19 with TRBJ2-1; TRBD2 aligns across 9 bases. The trim removed 3 bases at V and 15 bases at J, leaving 24 bases unmatched. Germline V CDR1 and CDR2: LNHDA, SQIVND (reference sequence). This CDR3 has 18 residues. In DNA, the CDR3 is TGTGCCAGTAGTATTTGGGCCTCAGCCCAGGGTAGCGGGAGCGGGTCGTTCTTC. Translated, it gives CASSIWASAQGSGSGSFF.

V usage is TRBV6-5 and J usage is TRBJ2-2; the D gene is possibly TRBD1 (6 bases). This CDR3 spans 16 amino acids. Trimming took off 0 bases at V and 6 bases at J, with 14 bases between the two ends. Germline CDR1 reads MNHEY; CDR2 reads SVGAGI. CDR3 loop: CASSYSNAGDSGELFF. CDR3 coding DNA: TGTGCCAGCAGTTACTCGAATGCAGGGGATTCCGGGGAGCTGTTTTTT.

This clone occurred a few times. This chain connects TRBV5-1 to TRBJ1-3; possible D gene TRBD1, 5 bases. CDR1 and CDR2 from the germline V gene are SGHRS and YFSETQ. The CDR3 covers 16 residues. Trimming cost V 5 bases and J 0 bases, with 15 bases left between them. The CDR3, as DNA: TGCGCCAGCAGAGCAGGGCGGTTGGGCTCTGGAAACACCATATATTTT. This encodes CASRAGRLGSGNTIYF.

The chain combines TRBV11-2 with TRBJ2-2, with TRBD2 as a possible D gene (6 bases). Trimming pared 1 base from V and 14 bases from J, leaving 11 bases between. This CDR3 comprises 12 residues. The germline CDR1 and CDR2 sequences are SGHAT and FQNNGV. The CDR3 coding sequence is TGTGCCAGCAGCTTAGGGGACTCCACACTGTTTTTT. This encodes CASSLGDSTLFF.

The chain links TRBV11-3 to TRBJ2-3; 9 positions agree with TRBD2. V shed 1 base and J 1 base; nucleotides not matched to a gene: 3. CDR3 length: 16 residues. Germline V CDR1 and CDR2: SGHNT, YENEEA. The CDR3 nucleotides are TGTGCCAGCAGCTTAGGGCGGGAGGGTGGCACAGATACGCAGTATTTT. Translated: CASSLGREGGTDTQYF.

The J gene is TRBJ1-3, the V gene TRBV12-5, with a possible D match to TRBD1 (6 bases). CDR3 length: 14 amino acids. From germline, CDR1 is LGHNT and CDR2 FRNRAP. Between the trimmed V and J ends, which lost 1 base and 4 bases, there was a span of 8 bases. CDR3 sequence (DNA): TGTGCTAGTGGTTTGGGGACAGTAGGAAACACCATATATTTT. It translates to CASGLGTVGNTIYF. Full variable domain (outside the CDR3, taken from reference TRBV12-5 and TRBJ1-3): DARVTQTPRHKVTEMGQEVTMRCQPILGHNTVFWYRQTMMQGLELLAYFRNRAPLDDSGMPKDRFSAEMPDATLATLKIQPSEPRDSAVYFCASGLGTVGNTIYFGEGSWLTVV.

The chain is built from TRBV9 and TRBJ2-2; no reliable D call. The V gene's germline CDR1 is SGDLS and CDR2 YYNGEE. This CDR3 has 13 amino acids. The germline V and J ends were trimmed by 2 bases and 3 bases, with 5 bases remaining between them. The CDR3 region has the DNA TGTGCCAGCAGCGTCGACTACACCGGGGAGCTGTTTTTT. Translated, it gives CASSVDYTGELFF.

The chain links TRBV24-1 to TRBJ2-3; D not resolved. The CDR3 extends over 13 amino acids. Germline V gene data show CDR1 as KGHDR and CDR2 as SFDVKD. The V end lost 5 bases, the J end lost 2 bases, and 7 bases lay between the germline ends. The CDR3 region is CATSAPYTDTQYF. The CDR3 DNA sequence: TGTGCCACCAGTGCCCCGTACACAGATACGCAGTATTTT.

This clone was recorded once. V usage is TRBV24-1 and J usage is TRBJ1-5; no clear D. CDR1 is KGHDR and CDR2 is SFDVKD in the germline V gene. The CDR3 extends over 18 amino acids. Trimming removed 9 bases at V and 0 bases at J, with 23 bases between. The DNA for the CDR3 is TGTGCCACCGGCAAAGGAGGATCGGGTGCTTATAGCAATCAGCCCCAGCATTTT. Translating gives CATGKGGSGAYSNQPQHF.

This chain uses TRBV3-1 (or the pseudogene TRBV3-2) with TRBJ2-7; 12 nucleotides line up with TRBD2. J lost 3 bases, V lost 4 bases, and 4 bases had no gene match. The CDR3 spans 15 residues. Per germline, CDR1 LGHDT and CDR2 YNNKEL (reference sequence). CDR3 nucleotides: TGTGCCAGCAGCCGAGGACTAGCGGGGAGCTACGAGCAGTACTTC. This translates into CASSRGLAGSYEQYF.

CDR3 in amino acids: CASSHRDRLTDTQYF. The CDR3 region has the DNA TGTGCCAGCAGTCACCGGGACAGACTCACAGATACGCAGTATTTT. V gene TRBV27 combines with J gene TRBJ2-3; TRBD1 matches at 7 bases. The junction had 7 bases not matched to a gene; V was cut back by 5 bases and J by 2 bases. CDR3 length equals 15 residues. Germline CDR1 and CDR2: MNHEY and SMNVEV (reference sequence).

The V gene is TRBV4-1, the J gene TRBJ1-3; the D gene is possibly TRBD1 (5 bases). Trimming stripped 2 bases from V and 0 bases from J, with 11 bases between. The length of the CDR3 is 16 residues. Germline V gives CDR1 MGHRA, CDR2 YSYEKL. CDR3 residues: CASSQPRDSSGNTIYF. In DNA form, the CDR3 reads TGCGCCAGCAGCCAACCAAGGGACTCCTCTGGAAACACCATATATTTT.

A single count supports this clone. V is TRBV6-5 and J is TRBJ2-2, with 9 bases matching TRBD1. The germline gives CDR1 MNHEY, CDR2 SVGAGI. CDR3 size: 15 residues. J lost 4 bases, V lost 7 bases, and 7 bases had no gene match. CDR3 in DNA: TGTGCCAGCACCCCGGACAGGGGCGGCACCGGGGAGCTGTTTTTT. Translating it yields CASTPDRGGTGELFF.

The DNA of the CDR3 is TGTGCCAGCAGCTCCGGACAGGGTATGAATATAGGTGAAAAACTGTTTTTT. Translation gives CASSSGQGMNIGEKLFF. The rearrangement uses TRBV5-4 and TRBJ1-4, with 8 bases lining up with TRBD1. The CDR3 is 17 residues long. V lost 3 bases and J lost 7; bases outside the gene matches: 14. CDR1 and CDR2 (germline): SGHNT, YYREEE (reference sequence). Supplemented by reference TRBV5-4 and TRBJ1-4, the full variable domain reads ETGVTQSPTHLIKTRGQQVTLRCSSQSGHNTVSWYQQALGQGPQFIFQYYREEENGRGNFPPRFSGLQFPNYSSELNVNALELDDSALYLCASSSGQGMNIGEKLFFGSGTQLSVL.

This sequence joins TRBV19 and TRBJ1-5; D might be TRBD1 (6 bases). The CDR3 consists of 15 residues. Germline V CDR1 and CDR2: LNHDA, SQIVND (reference sequence). V lost 6 bases and J 4 bases, leaving 16 bases between the germline ends. The CDR3 here is CASRIYRQANQPQHF. For the CDR3, the DNA is TGTGCCAGTAGAATCTACCGACAGGCGAATCAGCCCCAGCATTTT. The entire variable domain, with the rest obtained from reference TRBV19 and TRBJ1-5, is as follows: DGGITQSPKYLFRKEGQNVTLSCEQNLNHDAMYWYRQDPGQGLRLIYYSQIVNDFQKGDIAEGYSVSREKKESFPLTVTSAQKNPTAFYLCASRIYRQANQPQHFGDGTRLSIL.

This clone was seen only once. V and J are TRBV27 and TRBJ2-3; maybe TRBD1 (5 bases). V lost 6 bases to trimming and J lost 3 bases, with 13 bases between them. In germline, CDR1 is MNHEY, CDR2 SMNVEV (reference sequence). The CDR3 has 14 residues. CDR3 in DNA: TGTGCCAGCAGGCAAAGGGGCCTTACAGATACGCAGTATTTT. Its translation is CASRQRGLTDTQYF.

The chain's CDR3 is CASSLGTPTGELFF. DNA of the CDR3: TGTGCCAGCAGCTTAGGTACACCCACCGGGGAGCTGTTTTTT. The rearrangement joins TRBV7-8 to TRBJ2-2; no definite D call. V lost 1 base and J lost 4, with 7 bases in between. CDR1 is SGHVS, CDR2 FQNEAQ, per germline. The CDR3 loop spans 14 amino acids. Looking up the rest from reference TRBV7-8 and TRBJ2-2 gives the full variable domain: GAGVSQSPRYKVAKRGQDVALRCDPISGHVSLFWYQQALGQGPEFLTYFQNEAQLDKSGLPSDRFFAERPEGSVSTLKIQRTQQEDSAVYLCASSLGTPTGELFFGEGSRLTVL.

This chain uses TRBV5-8 with TRBJ1-3; no reliable D call. This CDR3 is built from 18 residues. V was trimmed by 0 bases and J by 0 bases, leaving 16 bases between them. The germline CDR1 and CDR2 sequences are SGHTS and YDEGEE. DNA of the CDR3: TGTGCCAGCAGCTTGGATTTGTCCGGACTTGACTCTGGAAACACCATATATTTT. Residues: CASSLDLSGLDSGNTIYF. Full variable domain (outside the CDR3, taken from reference TRBV5-8 and TRBJ1-3): EAGVTQSPTHLIKTRGQQATLRCSPISGHTSVYWYQQALGLGLQFLLWYDEGEERNRGNFPPRFSGRQFPNYSSELNVNALELEDSALYLCASSLDLSGLDSGNTIYFGEGSWLTVV.

The rearrangement joins TRBV11-2 to TRBJ1-2; unclear D gene. Germline V gene lookup returns CDR1 SGHAT and CDR2 FQNNGV. This CDR3 is built from 15 residues. Trimming left V 0 bases short and J 4 bases short, with 12 bases between. This CDR3 is CASSLESDLGYGYTF. CDR3 bases: TGTGCCAGCAGCTTAGAGAGCGATTTAGGCTATGGCTACACCTTC.

The CDR3 DNA reads as TGTGCCAGCAGCGTAGGTCTAGCCAATGAGCAGTTCTTC. Its translation is CASSVGLANEQFF. This chain connects TRBV9 to TRBJ2-1, with a tentative D call TRBD2 (5 bases). V gave up 0 bases and J gave up 6 bases, with 7 bases separating them. Germline CDR1 and CDR2: SGDLS and YYNGEE. CDR3 length equals 13 residues.